This T cell receptor beta chain was sequenced during a study of OX40 agonist ivuxolimab in advanced cancers. Study context: Clinicians treated patients with ivuxolimab, an agonistic anti-OX40 (CD134) antibody.

TCRdb's table, derived via immunoSEQ multiplex PCR, lists solely in-frame clones and lacks some. The profile shows tens of thousands of clones, roughly 91% of them singletons. The TCR comes from an adult with an advanced solid tumor such as melanoma, head and neck, liver or kidney cancer. Sequenced material: CD4+ or CD8+ T cells sorted from blood, taken in a trial of the OX40 agonist ivuxolimab.

In nucleotides, the CDR3 is TGTGCCAGCAGCTCTAGCGGGAGGCGCACAGATACGCAGTATTTT. It is translated as CASSSSGRRTDTQYF. The chain joins TRBV7-9 to TRBJ2-3, with 11 bases lining up with TRBD2. This CDR3 is built from 15 residues. The trim removed 4 bases at V and 1 base at J, leaving 1 base unmatched. CDR1 is SEHNR, CDR2 FQNEAQ, per germline (reference sequence).